These T cell receptor beta chains were read from a single sample in a study of control samples from healthy donors and cancer patients. Measured with immunoSEQ multiplex PCR; TCRdb has only the in-frame clones, and not every one. The sample carries 150,000 to 190,000 clones, about 94% recorded once. The sequencing sample was made of blood. These receptors all come from a middle-aged man in good health. The CDR3 runs from the conserved cysteine through the conserved F or W. Fields, in order: D gene, V gene, J gene, clone size, CDR3 length, CDR3 DNA, CDR3 protein. D genes are given only for firm matches. Part of the rows lack a size; the others show once, few, many or a class for expanded clones.

>-|TRBV11-3|TRBJ2-6|-|13
TGTGCCAGCTCCCCCTCTGGGGCCAACGTCCTGACTTTC
CASSPSGANVLTF
>TRBD1|TRBV27|TRBJ2-1|-|16
TGTGCCAGCAGTTTAAGGACAGGGGTCTGGTACAATGAGCAGTTCTTC
CASSLRTGVWYNEQFF
>-|TRBV6-5|TRBJ2-1|-|13
TGTGCCAGCAACCTGGACCGGTACAATGAGCAGTTCTTC
CASNLDRYNEQFF
>TRBD1|TRBV7-9|TRBJ1-2|-|14
TGTGCCAGCAGCTTAGCCGACAGGGGCTCTGGCTACACCTTC
CASSLADRGSGYTF
>-|TRBV6-1|TRBJ2-3|-|15
TGTGCCAGCAGTGATACGGGAGACGGGACAGATACGCAGTATTTT
CASSDTGDGTDTQYF
>TRBD2|TRBV6-2/TRBV6-3|TRBJ2-7|-|15
TGTGCCAGCAGTGGACTAGCGGGAGTGGGCGACGAGCAGTACTTC
CASSGLAGVGDEQYF
>TRBD1|TRBV7-9|TRBJ2-2|-|13
TGTGCCAGCAGCGGGACAGGGATCGGGGAGCTGTTTTTT
CASSGTGIGELFF
>-|TRBV6-5|TRBJ2-1|-|15
TGTGCCAGCAGTTACACAGGGAGCTCCTACAATGAGCAGTTCTTC
CASSYTGSSYNEQFF
>-|TRBV5-4|TRBJ2-1|-|15
TGTGCCAGCAGCTTGGGGCATAGCTCCTACAATGAGCAGTTCTTC
CASSLGHSSYNEQFF
>-|TRBV28|TRBJ1-2|-|12
TGTGCCAGCAGTTTGGAGGTAAGGGGCTACACCTTC
CASSLEVRGYTF
>-|TRBV11-2|TRBJ1-1|-|14
TGTGCCAGCAGCCTTATAAGCTTGAACACTGAAGCTTTCTTT
CASSLISLNTEAFF
>-|TRBV7-3|TRBJ2-2|-|17
TGTGCCAGCAGCTTAGATCCCTCCAGCGCAAACACCGGGGAGCTGTTTTTT
CASSLDPSSANTGELFF
>-|TRBV18|TRBJ2-7|few|12
TGTGCCAGCTCACCCAACAGGGACGAGCAGTACTTC
CASSPNRDEQYF
>-|TRBV10-3|TRBJ2-3|-|16
TGTGCCATCAGTGATATCTCAGCGACTAGCACAGATACGCAGTATTTT
CAISDISATSTDTQYF
>-|TRBV6-5|TRBJ1-2|-|14
TGTGCCAGCAGGGACCGACAAGACAGCTATGGCTACACCTTC
CASRDRQDSYGYTF
>-|TRBV5-4|TRBJ1-3|-|14
TGTGCCAGCAGCTTTTGGGGAGCTGGAAACACCATATATTTT
CASSFWGAGNTIYF
>-|TRBV2|TRBJ2-7|-|13
TGTGCCAGCAGGAGGGAACTTTCCTACGAGCAGTACTTC
CASRRELSYEQYF
>-|TRBV9|TRBJ2-1|-|15
TGTGCCAGCAGCGTAGGTCTCCCTACCTACAATGAGCAGTTCTTC
CASSVGLPTYNEQFF
>TRBD1|TRBV2|TRBJ2-5|-|15
TGTGCCAGCAGCGGACAGGGGGCGCGGGGAGAGACCCAGTACTTC
CASSGQGARGETQYF
>TRBD1|TRBV18|TRBJ1-2|-|13
TGTGCCAGCTCACCAGACAGGGGAATCGGCTACACCTTC
CASSPDRGIGYTF
>TRBD2|TRBV7-6|TRBJ2-2|-|17
TGTGCCAGCAGCCCTATCCTTAGCGGGAGAGCCACCGGGGAGCTGTTTTTT
CASSPILSGRATGELFF
>-|TRBV7-9|TRBJ1-2|once|14
TGTGCCAGCAGCGTGGGACGAGGAGGCTATGGCTACACCTTC
CASSVGRGGYGYTF
>-|TRBV7-9|TRBJ1-4|-|13
TGTGCCAGCGTACAGGGCGCTAATGAAAAACTGTTTTTT
CASVQGANEKLFF
>-|TRBV30|TRBJ1-2|-|12
TGTGCCTGGAGTGTACGCAGCTATGGCTACACCTTC
CAWSVRSYGYTF
>TRBD1|TRBV3-1/TRBV3-2|TRBJ2-1|once|14
TGTGCCAGCAGCCAATGGGACAGTCACAATGAGCAGTTCTTC
CASSQWDSHNEQFF
>-|TRBV5-1|TRBJ2-3|once|14
TGCGCCAGCAGCTCCGGGACTGGAACAGATACGCAGTATTTT
CASSSGTGTDTQYF
>TRBD1|TRBV24-1|TRBJ2-2|-|16
TGTGCCACCAGTGACGTCAGACAGGGGAACACCGGGGAGCTGTTTTTT
CATSDVRQGNTGELFF
>TRBD1|TRBV5-4|TRBJ2-1|-|15
TGTGCCAGCAGCCCGGGACAGGCCTCCTACAATGAGCAGTTCTTC
CASSPGQASYNEQFF
>TRBD2|TRBV29-1|TRBJ2-1|-|13
TGCAGCGTTCCACTAGCGGGAGAGCATGAGCAGTTCTTC
CSVPLAGEHEQFF
>TRBD2|TRBV11-2|TRBJ2-3|-|16
TGTGCCAGCAGCGGGACTAGCGGGCAACGCACAGATACGCAGTATTTT
CASSGTSGQRTDTQYF
>-|TRBV28|TRBJ1-2|-|14
TGTGCCAGCTCCCAAACACAGGGCTCCTATGGCTACACCTTC
CASSQTQGSYGYTF
>TRBD2|TRBV13|TRBJ2-1|-|15
TGTGCCAGCAGCTCCGGGGGGGGCTCCTACAATGAGCAGTTCTTC
CASSSGGGSYNEQFF
>-|TRBV21-1|TRBJ2-7|-|15
TGTGCCAGCAGCTCTGGGACAGCGGGAAGGTACGAGCAGTACTTC
CASSSGTAGRYEQYF
>-|TRBV10-3|TRBJ1-5|-|14
TGTGCCATCAGTGAGTCCGCAGGGAAGCAGCCCCAGCATTTT
CAISESAGKQPQHF
>-|TRBV9|TRBJ1-4|-|15
TGTGCCAGCAGCGTAAACGGAGCCTATAATGAAAAACTGTTTTTT
CASSVNGAYNEKLFF
>-|TRBV12-5|TRBJ1-5|-|14
TGTGCTAGTGGTGAGGGGGACAGCAATCAGCCCCAGCATTTT
CASGEGDSNQPQHF
>TRBD1|TRBV19|TRBJ1-4|-|14
TGTGCCAGTAGGACGGGACAGGGGAATGAAAAACTGTTTTTT
CASRTGQGNEKLFF
>-|TRBV20-1|TRBJ1-1|-|11
TGCAGTGCTAGAGACCTCGACGAGGCTTTCTTT
CSARDLDEAFF
>TRBD2|TRBV24-1|TRBJ2-2|-|18
TGTGCCACCAGTGAGTCCAATATAGCGGGAGGTTTCGCCGGGGAGCTGTTTTTT
CATSESNIAGGFAGELFF
>-|TRBV28|TRBJ2-3|few|14
TGTGCCAGCAGTTTCCTGCTAGCGACAGATACGCAGTATTTT
CASSFLLATDTQYF
>TRBD1|TRBV28|TRBJ1-3|-|16
TGTGCCAGCAGTATCTATCAGGGGGCGCCCGGAAACACCATATATTTT
CASSIYQGAPGNTIYF
>-|TRBV19|TRBJ2-2|-|17
TGTGCCAGTAGTAGCAAACGACCCCCTAGGGAGACCGGGGAGCTGTTTTTT
CASSSKRPPRETGELFF
>-|TRBV28|TRBJ2-7|-|15
TGTGCCAGCAGCCCGCCCCAGGGGAACTCCTACGAGCAGTACTTC
CASSPPQGNSYEQYF
>TRBD1|TRBV28|TRBJ2-7|few|14
TGTGCCAGCAGTCGTCCCGGGACAGTTTACGAGCAGTACTTC
CASSRPGTVYEQYF
>-|TRBV19|TRBJ1-5|-|15
TGTGCCAGCGAGGACCGAGCCTATAGCAATCAGCCCCAGCATTTT
CASEDRAYSNQPQHF
>TRBD1|TRBV5-4|TRBJ2-1|-|17
TGTGCCAGCAGCTTGCCTCATACAGGGGGAATGTACAATGAGCAGTTCTTC
CASSLPHTGGMYNEQFF
>-|TRBV2|TRBJ2-7|-|13
TGTGCCAGCAGCGACCGGATCCCCGAGGAGCAGTACTTC
CASSDRIPEEQYF